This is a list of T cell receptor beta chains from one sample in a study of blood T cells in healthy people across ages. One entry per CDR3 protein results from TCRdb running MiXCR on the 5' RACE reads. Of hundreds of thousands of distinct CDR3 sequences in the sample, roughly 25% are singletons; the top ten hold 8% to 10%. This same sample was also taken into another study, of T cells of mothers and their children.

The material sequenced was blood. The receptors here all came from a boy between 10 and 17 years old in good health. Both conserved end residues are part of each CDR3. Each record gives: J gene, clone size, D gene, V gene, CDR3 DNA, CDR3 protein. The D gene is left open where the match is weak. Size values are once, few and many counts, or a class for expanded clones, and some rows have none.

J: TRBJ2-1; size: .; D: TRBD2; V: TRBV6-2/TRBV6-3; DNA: TGTGCCAGCAGTTACGGGACTAGCGGGGCTTCGGGGTCCTACAATGAGCAGTTCTTC; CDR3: CASSYGTSGASGSYNEQFF
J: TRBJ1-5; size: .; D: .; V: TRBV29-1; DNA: TGCAGCGTTCAGGGGAGCAATCAGCCCCAGCATTTT; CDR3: CSVQGSNQPQHF
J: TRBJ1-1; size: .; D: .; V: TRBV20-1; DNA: TGCAGTGCTAGAGAAGGATTGGGTCCCTATACTGTCTACACTGAAGCTTTCTTT; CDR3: CSAREGLGPYTVYTEAFF
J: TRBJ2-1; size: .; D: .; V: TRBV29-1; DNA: TGCAGCGTTGTTCAGGGGTTGAGCTCCTACAATGAGCAGTTCTTC; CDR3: CSVVQGLSSYNEQFF
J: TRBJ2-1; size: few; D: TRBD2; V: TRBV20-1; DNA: TGCAGTGCTCCGAGGACTAGCGGGAGGACCCACTCCTACAATGAGCAGTTCTTC; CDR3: CSAPRTSGRTHSYNEQFF
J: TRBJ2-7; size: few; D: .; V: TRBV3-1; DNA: TGTGCCAGCAGCCAGTCGGGACACTCCTACGAGCAGTACTTC; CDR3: CASSQSGHSYEQYF
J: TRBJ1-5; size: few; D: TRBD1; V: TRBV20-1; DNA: TGCAGTGCCGGGACAGGGGGCTCGGGCAATCAGCCCCAGCATTTT; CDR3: CSAGTGGSGNQPQHF
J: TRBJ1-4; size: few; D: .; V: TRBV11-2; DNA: TGTGCCAGCAGCTCCCCGACTGCAGGAAAACTGTTTTTT; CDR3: CASSSPTAGKLFF
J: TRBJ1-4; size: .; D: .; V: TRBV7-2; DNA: TGTGCCAGCAGCCTATTCGGGGCAGGGACGAATGAAAAACTGTTTTTT; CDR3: CASSLFGAGTNEKLFF
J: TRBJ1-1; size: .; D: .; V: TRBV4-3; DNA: TGCGCCAGCAGCCAATTCAGGCAGGGAGGCACTGAAGCTTTCTTT; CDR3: CASSQFRQGGTEAFF